This T cell receptor (beta chain) stems from a study of cytomegalovirus exposure and HLA in healthy donors. Researchers ran the PCR with 60 Vbeta and 13 Jbeta primers. Assay: immunoSEQ multiplex PCR; the TCRdb copy retains only in-frame clones and omits some. The table has 100,000 to 150,000 clones, about 80% seen once. Broader study findings: Available immune exposure information was restricted to CMV serostatus only. Most TCR beta V segments were productive about 90% or about 30% of the time in an earlier analysis.

Trimming pared 5 bases from V and 2 bases from J, leaving 6 bases between. Germline CDR1 LNHDA, CDR2 SQIVND (reference sequence). This CDR3 has 13 residues. As to this clone: What it binds is not known.

The specimen sequenced was PBMCs. This chain links TRBV19 with TRBJ2-2, with D possibly being TRBD1 (5 bases). This TCR came from a man aged 25 to 40 in good health and CMV-seronegative. The CDR3: CASSWGNTGELFF. The CDR3 nucleotides read TGTGCCAGTAGTTGGGGCAACACCGGGGAGCTGTTTTTT.